Following are 27 T cell receptor beta chains from one sample sequenced in a study of beta chain features in type 1 diabetes (dated by TCRdb to 2016 to 2019). Preparation of the library involved the immunoSEQ multiplex PCR assay. The High Capacity cDNA Reverse Transcription Kit was used to reverse transcribe all of the isolated RNA, meaning that expressed TCRB transcripts were what got sequenced. The table comes from immuneACCESS by way of TCRdb, which keeps in-frame sequences with V and J called. Part of the clones is missing from these tables; in studies checked, under half for an unresolved V gene and the rest for unknown reasons. For this sample there are around 240,000 clones; 68% appear just once. The leading ten clones occupy around 0.057% of the sample. Input material: naive CD4+ T cells from blood. The sample's cell subset or site label, in plain terms: true naive CD4+ T cells. The receptors were gathered from a man aged 25 to 45 in good health.

Turning to this clone: The identical CDR3 is also encoded by other nucleotide sequences in the sample. The rearrangement uses TRBV6-5 and TRBJ1-1; no definite D call. This CDR3 has 11 amino acids. Germline V CDR1 and CDR2: MNHEY, SVGAGI. V gave up 2 bases and J gave up 4 bases, with 2 bases separating them. CDR3 DNA: TGTGCCAGCAGTTACGGCACTGAAGCTTTCTTT. Protein sequence: CASSYGTEAFF.

V and J are TRBV29-1 and TRBJ2-1, with D possibly being TRBD1 or TRBD2 (6 bases each). CDR3 length equals 18 residues. CDR1 and CDR2 from the germline V gene are SQVTM and ANQGSEA. Trimming removed 2 bases from V and 4 bases from J, with 24 bases in between. CDR3 in amino acids: CSVEITWMRQGRYNEQFF. CDR3 nucleotides: TGCAGCGTTGAAATTACCTGGATGAGGCAGGGGAGGTACAATGAGCAGTTCTTC.

The gene calls are TRBV30 and TRBJ2-5; maybe TRBD1 (5 bases). Germline CDR1 and CDR2: GTSNPN and SVGIG (reference sequence). This CDR3 has 13 residues. Trimming took off 1 base at V and 4 bases at J, with 10 bases between the two ends. CDR3 residues: CAWSEGCRETQYF. CDR3 in DNA: TGTGCCTGGAGTGAGGGGTGCCGAGAGACCCAGTACTTC.

The genes are TRBV30 and TRBJ1-1; a possible D gene is TRBD1 (6 bases). The CDR3 runs 14 residues. The V and J ends lost 4 bases and 0 bases respectively, with 12 bases between them. The germline gives CDR1 GTSNPN, CDR2 SVGIG (reference sequence). CDR3 region: CAWNRDTLNTEAFF. CDR3 DNA: TGTGCCTGGAATAGGGACACACTGAACACTGAAGCTTTCTTT.

J is TRBJ2-3 and V is TRBV4-3; 7 bases are shared with TRBD1. The ends lost 4 bases at V and 4 bases at J; junction bases unmatched: 11. This CDR3 has 16 amino acids. The germline V gene has CDR1 LGHNA and CDR2 YSLEER. The CDR3 DNA is TGCGCCAGCAGCCGCGGACCGGGACAGAATTCAGATACGCAGTATTTT. This sequence encodes CASSRGPGQNSDTQYF.

A remark on this clone: The same CDR3 also results from other DNA sequences found in this sample. The gene calls are TRBV30 and TRBJ1-5; a possible D gene is TRBD1 (5 bases). V gave up 0 bases and J gave up 4 bases, with 10 bases separating them. Germline loops: CDR1 GTSNPN, CDR2 SVGIG (reference sequence). This CDR3 comprises 14 residues. DNA of the CDR3: TGTGCCTGGAGTGTGAGGGGAGGGAATCAGCCCCAGCATTTT. It yields the protein CAWSVRGGNQPQHF.

V usage is TRBV7-2 and J usage is TRBJ2-3; D gene unclear. Germline V gene lookup returns CDR1 SGHTA and CDR2 FQGNSA. The CDR3 is 13 residues long. V lost 4 bases and J 0 bases, leaving 5 bases between the germline ends. The CDR3: CASSSPSTDTQYF. The CDR3 coding sequence is TGTGCCAGCAGCTCCCCTAGCACAGATACGCAGTATTTT. Using reference TRBV7-2 and TRBJ2-3 for the parts outside the CDR3, the full variable domain is GAGVSQSPSNKVTEKGKDVELRCDPISGHTALYWYRQSLGQGLEFLIYFQGNSAPDKSGLPSDRFSAERTGGSVSTLTIQRTQQEDSAVYLCASSSPSTDTQYFGPGTRLTVL.

V and J are TRBV7-9 and TRBJ1-1; possibly TRBD1 for D (6 bases). From germline, CDR1 is SEHNR and CDR2 FQNEAQ (reference sequence). The CDR3 has 16 amino acids. Trimming cost V 8 bases and J 0 bases, with 19 bases left between them. CDR3 loop: CASSVQYRDMNTEAFF. The CDR3 coding sequence is TGTGCCAGCTCGGTCCAATACAGGGACATGAACACTGAAGCTTTCTTT.

This chain uses TRBV9 with TRBJ2-2, with D perhaps TRBD2 (6 bases). V lost 4 bases and J 6 bases, leaving 16 bases between the germline ends. Germline V gene data show CDR1 as SGDLS and CDR2 as YYNGEE. CDR3 length equals 15 residues. CDR3 residues: CASSPRGEVPGELFF. For the CDR3, the DNA is TGTGCCAGCAGCCCTAGAGGGGAGGTCCCCGGGGAGCTGTTTTTT. The whole variable domain, remainder taken from reference TRBV9 and TRBJ2-2, is DSGVTQTPKHLITATGQRVTLRCSPRSGDLSVYWYQQSLDQGLQFLIQYYNGEERAKGNILERFSAQQFPDLHSELNLSSLELGDSALYFCASSPRGEVPGELFFGEGSRLTVL.

The rearrangement links TRBV18 to TRBJ2-1; D ambiguous. CDR3 size: 12 residues. V was cut by 2 bases and J by 6 bases, with 5 bases left in between. Germline V CDR1 and CDR2: KGHSH, LQKENI. The CDR3 sequence: CASSPGVNEQFF. CDR3 bases: TGTGCCAGCTCACCAGGGGTCAATGAGCAGTTCTTC. Based on the CDR3 plus reference TRBV18 and TRBJ2-1, the full variable domain is NAGVMQNPRHLVRRRGQEARLRCSPMKGHSHVYWYRQLPEEGLKFMVYLQKENIIDESGMPKERFSAEFPKEGPSILRIQQVVRGDSAAYFCASSPGVNEQFFGPGTRLTVL.

This chain joins TRBV29-1 and TRBJ2-7; 7 positions match TRBD2. Germline CDR1 is SQVTM and CDR2 is ANQGSEA. The V and J ends lost 7 bases and 2 bases, in that order; junction bases with no gene match: 11. The length of the CDR3 is 14 residues. CDR3 sequence (DNA): TGCAGCGCCCTGTTGGGCGGGAGTACCTACGAGCAGTACTTC. Its protein is CSALLGGSTYEQYF.

The chain employs TRBV5-1 and TRBJ2-7; a possible D gene is TRBD1 (6 bases). The V gene's germline CDR1 is SGHRS and CDR2 YFSETQ. The CDR3 totals 14 residues. Trimming took off 2 bases at V and 0 bases at J, with 9 bases between the two ends. This chain's CDR3 is CASSFLDSSYEQYF. The CDR3 DNA reads as TGCGCCAGCAGCTTTCTGGACAGCTCCTACGAGCAGTACTTC.

This clone was recorded a few times. The J gene is TRBJ2-1, the V gene TRBV30, with 11 bases aligning to TRBD2. The CDR3 has 13 residues. In germline, CDR1 is GTSNPN, CDR2 SVGIG (reference sequence). J lost 10 bases, V lost 1 base, and 3 bases had no gene match. The CDR3 sequence is CAWSETSGREQFF. The CDR3 DNA reads TGTGCCTGGAGTGAAACTAGCGGGAGAGAGCAGTTCTTC.

This clone was found once. This chain connects TRBV5-1 to TRBJ2-1; D possibly uses TRBD1 or TRBD2 (6 bases each). V was pared by 1 base and J by 8 bases, with 13 bases between. The germline CDR1 and CDR2 sequences are SGHRS and YFSETQ. The CDR3 covers 14 residues. CDR3 in amino acids: CASSLTVGGDEQFF. DNA of the CDR3: TGCGCCAGCAGCTTGACCGTCGGGGGCGATGAGCAGTTCTTC. Full variable domain (remainder filled in from reference TRBV5-1 and TRBJ2-1): KAGVTQTPRYLIKTRGQQVTLSCSPISGHRSVSWYQQTPGQGLQFLFEYFSETQRNKGNFPGRFSGRQFSNSRSEMNVSTLELGDSALYLCASSLTVGGDEQFFGPGTRLTVL.

This clone has only a few counts. V is TRBV9 and J is TRBJ2-2; D ambiguous. The V end was cut by 0 bases, the J end by 1 base, with 10 bases between. CDR3 length: 16 residues. Per germline, CDR1 SGDLS and CDR2 YYNGEE. The CDR3 sequence: CASSVVGYGNTGELFF. Here the CDR3 DNA reads TGTGCCAGCAGCGTAGTAGGGTACGGGAACACCGGGGAGCTGTTTTTT.

The chain's CDR3 is CASSLDGRGAGELFF. CDR3 coding DNA: TGCGCCAGCAGCTTGGACGGGAGGGGAGCCGGGGAGCTGTTTTTT. The rearrangement links TRBV5-1 to TRBJ2-2; 8 bases map to TRBD2. Germline V gene sequence: CDR1 SGHRS, CDR2 YFSETQ. The CDR3 is made up of 15 amino acids. J was trimmed by 6 bases and V by 0 bases; bases with no gene match: 4. Supplemented by reference TRBV5-1 and TRBJ2-2, the full variable domain reads KAGVTQTPRYLIKTRGQQVTLSCSPISGHRSVSWYQQTPGQGLQFLFEYFSETQRNKGNFPGRFSGRQFSNSRSEMNVSTLELGDSALYLCASSLDGRGAGELFFGEGSRLTVL.

V gene TRBV4-3 combines with J gene TRBJ2-1, with a possible D match to TRBD2 (5 bases). This CDR3 is built from 17 residues. Germline-derived CDR1 and CDR2 are LGHNA and YSLEER. The ends were cut back, 1 base at V and 3 bases at J, with 16 bases in the middle. The CDR3 DNA follows: TGCGCCAGCAGCCAAGCCGTCACTAGGCCCGGCTACAATGAGCAGTTCTTC. Protein: CASSQAVTRPGYNEQFF.

This clone was seen only a few times. The chain uses TRBV29-1 and TRBJ2-3, with D tentatively TRBD1 (6 bases). This CDR3 contains 13 residues. The V end lost 5 bases, the J end lost 2 bases, and 11 bases lay between the germline ends. CDR1 and CDR2 from the germline V gene are SQVTM and ANQGSEA. The CDR3: CSVTTGPTDTQYF. The CDR3 DNA reads TGCAGCGTTACGACAGGCCCCACAGATACGCAGTATTTT.

The V gene is TRBV10-3, the J gene TRBJ2-3; 9 bases map to TRBD2. The trim removed 2 bases at V and 5 bases at J, leaving 8 bases unmatched. Germline CDR1 is ENHRY and CDR2 is SYGVKD. CDR3 size: 16 residues. The CDR3 sequence is CAISELQREAGDTQYF. As DNA, the CDR3 is TGTGCCATCAGTGAGCTTCAGCGGGAGGCGGGAGATACGCAGTATTTT.

This chain links TRBV11-1 with TRBJ2-7; 8 nucleotides line up with TRBD1. The CDR3 is made up of 15 amino acids. Germline CDR1 and CDR2: SGHAT and FQDESV (reference sequence). The junction had 9 bases not matched to a gene; V was cut back by 6 bases and J by 2 bases. Written as DNA, the CDR3 is TGTGCCAGCAGAGAAGTCGGACAGGGTACCTACGAGCAGTACTTC. This translates into CASREVGQGTYEQYF.

This rearrangement joins TRBV6-6 to TRBJ2-1, with 8 bases aligning to TRBD1. CDR1 MNHNY and CDR2 SVGAGI come from the germline V gene (reference sequence). With 9 bases clipped from V and 5 bases from J, the junction kept 9 bases outside the gene matches. The CDR3 contains 14 residues. This CDR3 is CASTDRGPHNEQFF. For the CDR3, the DNA is TGTGCCAGTACCGACAGGGGACCCCACAATGAGCAGTTCTTC.

Concerning this clone: Other nucleotide sequences in the sample specify the same CDR3. The chain couples TRBV30 to TRBJ2-3; D assignment may be TRBD1 or TRBD2 (5 bases each). The germline V and J ends were trimmed by 4 bases and 0 bases, with 8 bases remaining between them. This CDR3 region has 13 residues. The germline CDR1 and CDR2 sequences are GTSNPN and SVGIG (reference sequence). CDR3 loop: CAWNRDSTDTQYF. The DNA of the CDR3 is TGTGCCTGGAATAGGGACAGCACAGATACGCAGTATTTT.

V is TRBV21-1 and J is TRBJ1-5; TRBD1, as called in the table, went unchecked against the DNA. TRBV21-1 is recorded as a pseudogene. CDR3 size: 15 residues. DNA for the CDR3: TGTGCCAGCAGCACCCCGAGGGGGACAGGGGAGCCCCAGCATTTT. This encodes CASSTPRGTGEPQHF.

The chain carries TRBV5-1 and TRBJ2-3; D might be TRBD1 or TRBD2, each matching 5 bases. Between the trimmed V and J ends, which lost 6 bases and 2 bases, there was a span of 13 bases. The CDR3 extends over 14 amino acids. Germline assignment: CDR1 SGHRS and CDR2 YFSETQ. The CDR3: CASNEAGTTDTQYF. CDR3 in DNA: TGCGCCAGCAATGAAGCAGGGACCACAGATACGCAGTATTTT.

This chain links TRBV5-4 with TRBJ1-1, with D possibly matching TRBD1 (5 bases). The CDR3 has 14 amino acids. Trimming removed 1 base from V and 3 bases from J, with 10 bases in between. Germline V gene lookup returns CDR1 SGHNT and CDR2 YYREEE (reference sequence). CDR3 bases: TGTGCCAGCAGCTTGCAGGGTACGTACACTGAAGCTTTCTTT. It specifies CASSLQGTYTEAFF.

V is TRBV29-1 and J is TRBJ1-2; D is perhaps TRBD1 (5 bases). The germline V gene encodes CDR1 SQVTM and CDR2 ANQGSEA. The length of the CDR3 is 13 residues. V was cut by 6 bases and J by 0 bases, with 11 bases left in between. CDR3 nucleotide sequence: TGCAGCGTCATAACAGGAGCTAACTATGGCTACACCTTC. Protein: CSVITGANYGYTF.

This chain connects TRBV30 to TRBJ1-2; 12 bases match TRBD1. CDR1 GTSNPN and CDR2 SVGIG come from the germline V gene (reference sequence). The CDR3 covers 14 residues. J gave up 4 bases and V 4 bases, and 4 bases lay outside the gene matches. The chain's CDR3 is CAWTPGQGAYGYTF. DNA for the CDR3: TGTGCCTGGACCCCGGGACAGGGGGCCTATGGCTACACCTTC. The whole variable domain, filled in from reference TRBV30 and TRBJ1-2, reads SQTIHQWPATLVQPVGSPLSLECTVEGTSNPNLYWYRQAAGRGLQLLFYSVGIGQISSEVPQNLSASRPQDRQFILSSKKLLLSDSGFYLCAWTPGQGAYGYTFGSGTRLTVV.